What follows are 25 T cell receptor beta chains derived from one specimen sequenced in a study of shared clonotypes between healthy human individuals. Positive CCR7 selection of CD45RO-negative cells yielded the naive CD8 cells, and terminally differentiated effector memory CD45RA+ cells were excluded. Repertoires were generated with immunoSEQ multiplex PCR, while TCRdb's copy carries only in-frame clones and drops some. This table holds 760,000 or so clones, just over 95% found once. The source material was naive CD8+ T cells sorted from blood. The receptors stem from a man aged 30-40 years in good health.

The J gene is TRBJ2-7, the V gene TRBV2, with 7 bases fitting TRBD2. Germline V gene lookup returns CDR1 SNHLY and CDR2 FYNNEI. V lost 2 bases, J lost 4 bases, and 5 bases stayed unmatched. There are 14 residues in the CDR3. In nucleotides, the CDR3 is TGTGCCAGCAGTGAATCTTGGGAGGGATACGAGCAGTACTTC. It codes for CASSESWEGYEQYF.

The J gene is TRBJ2-7, the V gene TRBV5-1, with a weak D call TRBD1 (6 bases). V dropped 2 bases and J dropped 3 bases, with 15 bases sitting between them. The CDR3 spans 15 residues. Germline V gene lookup returns CDR1 SGHRS and CDR2 YFSETQ. CDR3 sequence: CASSLTTTGNYEQYF. The CDR3 nucleotides read TGCGCCAGCAGCTTAACAACTACAGGGAACTACGAGCAGTACTTC.

In DNA form, the CDR3 reads TGCAGCGTGATCCGAGACAGCACCTACGAGCAGTACTTC. It encodes CSVIRDSTYEQYF. The chain combines TRBV29-1 with TRBJ2-7; tentative D call: TRBD1 (5 bases). Per the germline V gene, CDR1 is SQVTM and CDR2 is ANQGSEA. The V end was cut by 6 bases, the J end by 2 bases, with 14 bases between. CDR3 length equals 13 residues.

The V call is TRBV27, the J call TRBJ2-7, with 7 bases identical to TRBD1. The length of the CDR3 is 14 residues. From germline, CDR1 is MNHEY and CDR2 SMNVEV (reference sequence). The ends lost 4 bases at V and 2 bases at J; junction bases unmatched: 5. DNA of the CDR3: TGTGCCAGCAGTTCAGGGGGATTTACCTACGAGCAGTACTTC. Translation: CASSSGGFTYEQYF.

The chain combines TRBV7-9 with TRBJ2-7; no clear D. V was trimmed by 2 bases and J by 2 bases, leaving 10 bases between them. Germline V gene lookup returns CDR1 SEHNR and CDR2 FQNEAQ (reference sequence). There are 14 residues in the CDR3. As DNA, the CDR3 is TGTGCCAGCAGCTTAACTACGCTTGCCTACGAGCAGTACTTC. Translating it yields CASSLTTLAYEQYF.

The chain carries TRBV6-5 and TRBJ1-2; tentative D call: TRBD1 (6 bases). V gave up 4 bases and J gave up 1 base, with 16 bases separating them. The CDR3 extends over 16 amino acids. The germline gives CDR1 MNHEY, CDR2 SVGAGI. The CDR3 protein is CASSSEPWDNNYGYTF. CDR3 DNA: TGTGCCAGCAGTTCGGAACCTTGGGACAATAACTATGGCTACACCTTC.

The J gene is TRBJ2-1, the V gene TRBV10-2, with 9 bases aligning to TRBD2. The germline V gene encodes CDR1 WSHSY and CDR2 SAAADI. J was trimmed by 0 bases and V by 3 bases; bases with no gene match: 3. The length of the CDR3 is 16 residues. CDR3 DNA: TGCGCCAGCAGTGAAGGCGGGAGGGCCTCCTACAATGAGCAGTTCTTC. Its protein is CASSEGGRASYNEQFF.

The J gene is TRBJ2-1, the V gene TRBV7-9, with TRBD2 matching 7 bases. There are 16 residues in the CDR3. Germline trimming cut 1 base from V and 5 bases from J; bases unmatched to any gene: 8. The germline V gene has CDR1 SEHNR and CDR2 FQNEAQ (reference sequence). CDR3 loop: CASSLVTSGTNNEQFF. CDR3 DNA sequence: TGTGCCAGCAGCTTAGTAACCAGCGGGACCAACAATGAGCAGTTCTTC.

The chain has TRBV10-3 and TRBJ2-7, with TRBD1 identical over 8 bases. The CDR3 has 12 residues. Germline V gives CDR1 ENHRY, CDR2 SYGVKD. J gave up 4 bases and V 6 bases, and 2 bases lay outside the gene matches. CDR3 in amino acids: CAIRRDRYEQYF. CDR3 sequence (DNA): TGTGCCATCAGGAGGGACAGGTACGAGCAGTACTTC.

The CDR3 sequence: CASSAGPVLWELFF. The CDR3 DNA reads TGTGCCAGCAGCGCGGGACCGGTCCTTTGGGAGCTGTTTTTT. The chain employs TRBV7-9 and TRBJ2-2; perhaps TRBD2 as D (6 bases). V was pared by 5 bases and J by 9 bases, with 16 bases between. There are 14 residues in the CDR3. CDR1 is SEHNR, CDR2 FQNEAQ, per germline (reference sequence).

The chain is built from TRBV19 and TRBJ2-7; D gene uncertain. The CDR3 spans 13 residues. Germline assignment: CDR1 LNHDA and CDR2 SQIVND (reference sequence). V dropped 5 bases and J dropped 3 bases, with 11 bases sitting between them. DNA for the CDR3: TGTGCCAGTAGTCCCCCGGATCACTACGAGCAGTACTTC. Translated, it gives CASSPPDHYEQYF.

The CDR3 spells CASSITGSQGTEAFF. In DNA form, the CDR3 reads TGTGCCAGTAGTATAACCGGATCACAGGGCACTGAAGCTTTCTTT. The chain employs TRBV19 and TRBJ1-1, with D tentatively TRBD1 (6 bases). V lost 2 bases, J lost 4 bases, and 14 bases lay in between. CDR1 is LNHDA and CDR2 is SQIVND in the germline V gene (reference sequence). This CDR3 spans 15 amino acids.

The rearrangement uses TRBV30 and TRBJ2-7; 10 positions match TRBD2. J was trimmed by 4 bases and V by 2 bases; bases with no gene match: 11. The CDR3 totals 16 residues. Germline V CDR1 and CDR2: GTSNPN, SVGIG (reference sequence). The CDR3 DNA reads TGTGCCTGGAGTCAAAAACAACTAGCGGGACAGTACGAGCAGTACTTC. As protein: CAWSQKQLAGQYEQYF. Supplemented by reference TRBV30 and TRBJ2-7, the full variable domain reads SQTIHQWPATLVQPVGSPLSLECTVEGTSNPNLYWYRQAAGRGLQLLFYSVGIGQISSEVPQNLSASRPQDRQFILSSKKLLLSDSGFYLCAWSQKQLAGQYEQYFGPGTRLTVT.

This clone was detected only a few times. Other DNA variants within this sample encode the same CDR3. This chain connects TRBV9 to TRBJ2-3; D unresolved. Germline V gene lookup returns CDR1 SGDLS and CDR2 YYNGEE. This CDR3 has 14 amino acids. V lost 0 bases and J lost 2, with 7 bases in between. Here the CDR3 reads CASSVVDSTDTQYF. The CDR3, as DNA: TGTGCCAGCAGCGTAGTTGACTCCACAGATACGCAGTATTTT.

V usage is TRBV5-1 and J usage is TRBJ2-2, with TRBD2 matching 10 bases. Trimming removed 2 bases from V and 5 bases from J; junction bases left unmatched: 3. CDR1 SGHRS and CDR2 YFSETQ come from the germline V gene. The CDR3 length is 15 residues. The CDR3 loop reads CASSLLAGLTGELFF. CDR3 coding DNA: TGCGCCAGCAGCTTACTAGCGGGGTTGACCGGGGAGCTGTTTTTT.

The chain has TRBV29-1 and TRBJ2-1, with 10 nucleotides matching TRBD1. Trimming removed 6 bases from V and 8 bases from J; junction bases left unmatched: 10. Germline-derived CDR1 and CDR2 are SQVTM and ANQGSEA. CDR3 length equals 14 residues. In DNA form, the CDR3 reads TGCAGCGTATGGGGGGACAGGGGTTCGCATGAGCAGTTCTTC. As protein: CSVWGDRGSHEQFF.

The chain is built from TRBV18 and TRBJ2-1; D uncertain. The CDR3 covers 14 residues. The V gene's germline CDR1 is KGHSH and CDR2 LQKENI. Between the trimmed V and J ends, which lost 2 bases and 4 bases, there was a span of 9 bases. The CDR3 reads CASSPIDVYNEQFF. CDR3 bases: TGTGCCAGCTCACCAATCGATGTTTACAATGAGCAGTTCTTC.

CDR3 sequence reads: CSVRARQARPGANVLTF. The CDR3 bases are TGCAGCGTGCGAGCTAGACAGGCACGACCTGGGGCCAACGTCCTGACTTTC. V and J are TRBV29-1 and TRBJ2-6; a weak D match, TRBD1 (6 bases). The CDR3 runs to 17 residues. V was trimmed by 6 bases and J by 2 bases, leaving 20 bases between them. Germline CDR1 is SQVTM and CDR2 is ANQGSEA.

This chain uses TRBV7-9 with TRBJ2-1; D gene unclear. The CDR3 sequence is 16 residues long. Germline values: CDR1 SEHNR, CDR2 FQNEAQ (reference sequence). V was pared by 5 bases and J by 3 bases, with 17 bases between. The CDR3 reads CASSPSKGPFYNEQFF. CDR3 nucleotide sequence: TGTGCCAGCAGCCCCTCAAAGGGCCCTTTCTACAATGAGCAGTTCTTC. Full variable domain (outside the CDR3, taken from reference TRBV7-9 and TRBJ2-1): DTGVSQNPRHKITKRGQNVTFRCDPISEHNRLYWYRQTLGQGPEFLTYFQNEAQLEKSRLLSDRFSAERPKGSFSTLEIQRTEQGDSAMYLCASSPSKGPFYNEQFFGPGTRLTVL.

This clone was counted once. The chain has TRBV29-1 and TRBJ2-5; D not certain. Germline loops: CDR1 SQVTM, CDR2 ANQGSEA. The V and J ends lost 3 bases and 2 bases respectively, with 10 bases between them. The CDR3 loop spans 13 amino acids. The CDR3: CSVEELEQETQYF. In DNA, the CDR3 is TGCAGCGTTGAGGAATTAGAGCAAGAGACCCAGTACTTC.

The rearrangement links TRBV6-1 to TRBJ2-5; tentatively, D is TRBD2 (6 bases). Trimming pared 2 bases from V and 5 bases from J, leaving 12 bases between. This CDR3 is built from 14 residues. Germline V lookup: CDR1 MNHNS, CDR2 SASEGT. CDR3 region: CASSESGGVETQYF. CDR3 bases: TGTGCCAGCAGTGAATCTGGAGGGGTGGAGACCCAGTACTTC.

In the case of this clone: Other nucleotide sequences in the sample specify the same CDR3. The V and J genes are TRBV7-9 and TRBJ1-1; 7 nucleotides agree with TRBD1. Germline V lookup: CDR1 SEHNR, CDR2 FQNEAQ (reference sequence). The CDR3 totals 12 residues. V was clipped by 5 bases and J by 6 bases; unmatched bases: 3. The CDR3 reads CASSPGTAEAFF. The CDR3 DNA is TGTGCCAGCAGCCCCGGGACAGCTGAAGCTTTCTTT.

The J gene is TRBJ2-7, the V gene TRBV7-9; 10 bases fit TRBD1. Germline CDR1 reads SEHNR; CDR2 reads FQNEAQ (reference sequence). CDR3 length: 16 residues. After removal of 0 bases from V and 3 bases from J, the junction contained 5 bases not matched to a gene. The CDR3 nucleotides are TGTGCCAGCAGCTTAGCCCAGGGACAGGGGAACTACGAGCAGTACTTC. It translates to CASSLAQGQGNYEQYF.

This sequence joins TRBV7-6 and TRBJ2-7; 10 bases agree with TRBD2. V was pared by 1 base and J by 4 bases, with 4 bases of the junction left unmatched. This CDR3 is 15 amino acids long. The V gene's germline CDR1 is SGHVS and CDR2 FNYEAQ. CDR3 protein: CASSLEASGGYEQYF. The CDR3 DNA reads TGTGCCAGCAGCTTAGAGGCTAGCGGGGGATACGAGCAGTACTTC.

Concerning this clone: This CDR3 is also generated by other DNA sequences in the sample. The chain couples TRBV9 to TRBJ2-1; 11 nucleotides align to TRBD2. Germline lookup yields CDR1 SGDLS and CDR2 YYNGEE. V dropped 3 bases and J dropped 4; count of bases not matched to a gene: 3. This CDR3 contains 15 residues. The CDR3 sequence: CASSAGTSGYNEQFF. The CDR3 region has the DNA TGTGCCAGCAGCGCTGGGACTAGCGGATACAATGAGCAGTTCTTC.